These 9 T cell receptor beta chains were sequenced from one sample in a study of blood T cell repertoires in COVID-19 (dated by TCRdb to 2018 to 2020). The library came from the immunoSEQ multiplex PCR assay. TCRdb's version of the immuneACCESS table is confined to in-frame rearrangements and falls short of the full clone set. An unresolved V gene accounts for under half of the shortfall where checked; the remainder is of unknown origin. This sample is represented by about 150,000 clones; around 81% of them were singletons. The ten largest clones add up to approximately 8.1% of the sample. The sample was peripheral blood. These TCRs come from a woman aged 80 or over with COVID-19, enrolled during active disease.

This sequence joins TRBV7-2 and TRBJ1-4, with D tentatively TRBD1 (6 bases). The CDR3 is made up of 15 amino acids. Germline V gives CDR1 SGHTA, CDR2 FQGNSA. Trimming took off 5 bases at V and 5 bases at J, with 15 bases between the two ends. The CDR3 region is CASSRHRALNEKLFF. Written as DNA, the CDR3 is TGTGCCAGCAGCCGCCACAGGGCGCTGAATGAAAAACTGTTTTTT. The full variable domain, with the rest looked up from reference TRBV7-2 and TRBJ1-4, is GAGVSQSPSNKVTEKGKDVELRCDPISGHTALYWYRQSLGQGLEFLIYFQGNSAPDKSGLPSDRFSAERTGGSVSTLTIQRTQQEDSAVYLCASSRHRALNEKLFFGSGTQLSVL.

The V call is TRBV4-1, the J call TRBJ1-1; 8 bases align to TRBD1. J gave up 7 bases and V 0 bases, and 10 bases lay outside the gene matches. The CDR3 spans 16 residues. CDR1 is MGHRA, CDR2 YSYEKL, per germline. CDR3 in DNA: TGCGCCAGCAGCCAAGAGGGTCCGCAGGGGGCGGGTGAAGCTTTCTTT. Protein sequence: CASSQEGPQGAGEAFF.

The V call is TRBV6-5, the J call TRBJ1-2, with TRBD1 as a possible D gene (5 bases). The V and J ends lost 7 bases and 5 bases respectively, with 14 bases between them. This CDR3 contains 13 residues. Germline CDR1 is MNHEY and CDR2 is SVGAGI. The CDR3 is CASKSRTYYGYTF. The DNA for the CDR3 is TGTGCCAGCAAAAGCCGGACATATTATGGCTACACCTTC.

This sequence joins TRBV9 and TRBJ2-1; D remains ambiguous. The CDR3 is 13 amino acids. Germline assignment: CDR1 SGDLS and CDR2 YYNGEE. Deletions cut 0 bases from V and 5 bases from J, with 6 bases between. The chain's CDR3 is CASSVGVDNEQFF. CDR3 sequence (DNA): TGTGCCAGCAGCGTAGGAGTGGACAATGAGCAGTTCTTC. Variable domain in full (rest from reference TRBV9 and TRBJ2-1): DSGVTQTPKHLITATGQRVTLRCSPRSGDLSVYWYQQSLDQGLQFLIQYYNGEERAKGNILERFSAQQFPDLHSELNLSSLELGDSALYFCASSVGVDNEQFFGPGTRLTVL.

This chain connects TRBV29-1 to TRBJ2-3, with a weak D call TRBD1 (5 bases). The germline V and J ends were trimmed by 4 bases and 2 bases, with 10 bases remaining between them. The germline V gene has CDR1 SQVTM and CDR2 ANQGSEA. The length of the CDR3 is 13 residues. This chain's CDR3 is CSVVGHHTDTQYF. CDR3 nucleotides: TGCAGCGTTGTGGGGCACCACACAGATACGCAGTATTTT.

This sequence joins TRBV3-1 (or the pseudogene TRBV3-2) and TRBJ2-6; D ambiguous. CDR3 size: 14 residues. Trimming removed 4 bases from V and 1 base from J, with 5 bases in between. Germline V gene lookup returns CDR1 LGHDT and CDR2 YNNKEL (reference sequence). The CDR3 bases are TGTGCCAGCAGCCCCTCGTCTGGGGCCAACGTCCTGACTTTC. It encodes CASSPSSGANVLTF.

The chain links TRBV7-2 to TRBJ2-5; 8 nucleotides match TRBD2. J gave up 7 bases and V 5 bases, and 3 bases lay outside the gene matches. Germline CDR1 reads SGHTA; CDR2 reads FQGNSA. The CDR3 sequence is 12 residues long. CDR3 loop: CASSPGGRTQYF. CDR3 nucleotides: TGTGCCAGCAGCCCGGGAGGGCGGACCCAGTACTTC.

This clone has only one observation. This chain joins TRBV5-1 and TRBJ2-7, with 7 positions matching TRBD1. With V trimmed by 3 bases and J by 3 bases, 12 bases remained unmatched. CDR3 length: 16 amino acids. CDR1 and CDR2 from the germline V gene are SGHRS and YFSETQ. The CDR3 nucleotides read TGCGCCAGCAGCTCGAGACCCGGGACAGTTTTCTACGAGCAGTACTTC. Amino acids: CASSSRPGTVFYEQYF. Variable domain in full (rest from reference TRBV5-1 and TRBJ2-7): KAGVTQTPRYLIKTRGQQVTLSCSPISGHRSVSWYQQTPGQGLQFLFEYFSETQRNKGNFPGRFSGRQFSNSRSEMNVSTLELGDSALYLCASSSRPGTVFYEQYFGPGTRLTVT.

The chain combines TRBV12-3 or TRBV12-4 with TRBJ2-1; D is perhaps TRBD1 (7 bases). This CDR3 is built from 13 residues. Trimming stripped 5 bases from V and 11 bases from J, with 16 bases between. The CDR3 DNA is TGTGCCAGCAGTCCCTCAGGGGGAGGACAGCAGTTCTTC. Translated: CASSPSGGGQQFF.